The sequence of this T cell receptor beta chain was determined in a study of long-term antiretroviral therapy in people with HIV. Background on the study: About a decade before 2015, the earliest samples were taken when ART was typically delayed. General observations from the study: An increase in diversity followed ART, yet levels stayed below transplant donor controls.

immunoSEQ v3.0 was run at survey level. Produced via immunoSEQ multiplex PCR; TCRdb's table is partial and in-frame only. The data contain around 20,000 clones, 80% to 85% of them singletons. A single count supports this clone. Antigen unknown. V was shortened by 1 base and J by 7 bases, with 7 bases between the two germline ends. Germline loops: CDR1 MGHDK, CDR2 SYGVNS. The CDR3 is 13 residues long. All donors provided no fewer than one pre-ART and no fewer than two post-ART PBMC samples. The sample in question was unsorted PBMCs, obtained 0.2 years after starting antiretroviral therapy. The TCR originated in a woman in her 30s with HIV. This chain connects TRBV25-1 to TRBJ1-4; D not resolved. CDR3 DNA: TGTGCCAGCAGTGAATTTGGGAGTGAAAAACTGTTTTTT. Protein product: CASSEFGSEKLFF. The entire variable domain, with the rest obtained from reference TRBV25-1 and TRBJ1-4, is as follows: EADIYQTPRYLVIGTGKKITLECSQTMGHDKMYWYQQDPGMELHLIHYSYGVNSTEKGDLSSESTVSRIRTEHFPLTLESARPSHTSQYLCASSEFGSEKLFFGSGTQLSVL.